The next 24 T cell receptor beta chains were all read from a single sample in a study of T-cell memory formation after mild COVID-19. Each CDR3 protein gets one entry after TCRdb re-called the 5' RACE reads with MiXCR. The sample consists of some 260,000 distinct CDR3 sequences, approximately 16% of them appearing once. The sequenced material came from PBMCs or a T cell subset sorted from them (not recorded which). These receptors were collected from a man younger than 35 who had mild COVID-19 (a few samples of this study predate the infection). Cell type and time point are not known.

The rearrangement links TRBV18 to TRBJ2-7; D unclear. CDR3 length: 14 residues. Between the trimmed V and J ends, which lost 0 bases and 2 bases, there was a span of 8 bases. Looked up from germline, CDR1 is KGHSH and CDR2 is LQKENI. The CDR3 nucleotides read TGTGCCAGCTCACCACCAGGGCAGGCCTACGAGCAGTACTTC. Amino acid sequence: CASSPPGQAYEQYF.

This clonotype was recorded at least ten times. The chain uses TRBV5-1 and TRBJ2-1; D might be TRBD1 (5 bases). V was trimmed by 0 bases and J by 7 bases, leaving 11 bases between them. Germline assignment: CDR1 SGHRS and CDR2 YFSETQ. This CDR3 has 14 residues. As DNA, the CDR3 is TGCGCCAGCAGCTTGGCGCAGGGTCGGAATGAGCAGTTCTTC. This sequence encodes CASSLAQGRNEQFF.

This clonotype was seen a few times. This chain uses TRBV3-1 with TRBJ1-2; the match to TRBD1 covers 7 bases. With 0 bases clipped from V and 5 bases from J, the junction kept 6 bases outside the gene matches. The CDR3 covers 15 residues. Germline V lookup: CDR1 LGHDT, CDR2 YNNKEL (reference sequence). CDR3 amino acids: CASSQDGQEYYGYTF. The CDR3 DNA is TGTGCCAGCAGCCAAGATGGACAGGAATATTATGGCTACACCTTC.

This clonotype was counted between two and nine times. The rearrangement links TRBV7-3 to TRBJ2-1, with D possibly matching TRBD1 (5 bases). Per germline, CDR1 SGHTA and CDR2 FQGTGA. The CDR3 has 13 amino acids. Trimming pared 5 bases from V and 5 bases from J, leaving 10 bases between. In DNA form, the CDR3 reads TGTGCCAGCAGCCCCGGACATAACAATGAGCAGTTCTTC. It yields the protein CASSPGHNNEQFF.

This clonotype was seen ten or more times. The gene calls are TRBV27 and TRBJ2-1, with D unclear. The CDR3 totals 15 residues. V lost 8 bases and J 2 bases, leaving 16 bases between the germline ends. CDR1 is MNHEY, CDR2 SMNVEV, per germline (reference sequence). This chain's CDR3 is CASLVWPNTYNEQFF. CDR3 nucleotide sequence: TGTGCCAGCCTTGTTTGGCCAAATACCTACAATGAGCAGTTCTTC.

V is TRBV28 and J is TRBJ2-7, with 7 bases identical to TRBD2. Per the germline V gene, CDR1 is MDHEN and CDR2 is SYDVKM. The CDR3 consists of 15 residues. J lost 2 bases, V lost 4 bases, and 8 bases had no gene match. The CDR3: CASSSLGGNTYEQYV. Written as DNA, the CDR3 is TGTGCCAGCAGTTCCCTGGGGGGGAACACCTACGAGCAGTACGTC.

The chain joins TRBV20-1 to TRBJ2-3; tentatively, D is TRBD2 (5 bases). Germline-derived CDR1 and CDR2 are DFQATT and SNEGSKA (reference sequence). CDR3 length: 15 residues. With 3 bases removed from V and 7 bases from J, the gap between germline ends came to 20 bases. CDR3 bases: TGCAGTGCTAGTGCGTGGGGAGACAAGGGAAATACGCAGTATTTT. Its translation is CSASAWGDKGNTQYF.

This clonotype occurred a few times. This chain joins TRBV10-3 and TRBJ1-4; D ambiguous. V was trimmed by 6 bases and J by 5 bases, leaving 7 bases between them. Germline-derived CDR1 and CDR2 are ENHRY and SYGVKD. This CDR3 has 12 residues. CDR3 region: CAIRGENEKLFF. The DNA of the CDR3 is TGTGCCATCAGGGGAGAGAATGAAAAACTGTTTTTT.

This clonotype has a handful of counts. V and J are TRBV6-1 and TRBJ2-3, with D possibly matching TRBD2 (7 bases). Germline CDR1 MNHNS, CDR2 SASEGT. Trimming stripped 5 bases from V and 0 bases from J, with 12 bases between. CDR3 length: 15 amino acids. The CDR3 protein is CASSNGGPSTDTQYF. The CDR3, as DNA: TGTGCCAGCAGTAACGGGGGGCCGAGCACAGATACGCAGTATTTT.

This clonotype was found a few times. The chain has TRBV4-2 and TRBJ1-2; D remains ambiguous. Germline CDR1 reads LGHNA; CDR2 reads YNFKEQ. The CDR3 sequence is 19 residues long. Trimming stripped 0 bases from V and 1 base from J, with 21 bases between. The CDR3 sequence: CASSQEVTIGRRRNYGYTF. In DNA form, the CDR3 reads TGTGCCAGCAGCCAAGAAGTGACCATCGGCAGGCGCCGTAACTATGGCTACACCTTC.

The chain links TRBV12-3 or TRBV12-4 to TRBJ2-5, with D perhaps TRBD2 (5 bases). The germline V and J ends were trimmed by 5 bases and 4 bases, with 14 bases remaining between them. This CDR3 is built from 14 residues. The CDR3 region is CASSTRTGTETQYF. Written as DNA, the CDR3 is TGTGCCAGCAGTACCCGGACGGGAACAGAGACCCAGTACTTC.

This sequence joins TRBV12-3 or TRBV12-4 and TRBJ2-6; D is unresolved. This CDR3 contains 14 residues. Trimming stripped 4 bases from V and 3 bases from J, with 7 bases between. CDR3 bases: TGTGCCAGCAGTTCCTCGGGTGGGGCCAACGTCCTGACTTTC. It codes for CASSSSGGANVLTF.

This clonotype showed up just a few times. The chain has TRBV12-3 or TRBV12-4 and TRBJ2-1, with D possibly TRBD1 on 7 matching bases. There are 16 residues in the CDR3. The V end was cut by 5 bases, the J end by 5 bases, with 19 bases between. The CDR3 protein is CASSMEAGTVDNEQFF. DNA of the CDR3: TGTGCCAGCAGTATGGAGGCGGGGACAGTTGACAATGAGCAGTTCTTC.

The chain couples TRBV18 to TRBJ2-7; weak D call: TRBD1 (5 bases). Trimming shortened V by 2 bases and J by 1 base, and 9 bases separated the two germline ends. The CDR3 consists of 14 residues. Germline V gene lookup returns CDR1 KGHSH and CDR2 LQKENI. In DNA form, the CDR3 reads TGTGCCAGCTCACCAGTACAGGAGTCCTACGAGCAGTACTTC. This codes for CASSPVQESYEQYF.

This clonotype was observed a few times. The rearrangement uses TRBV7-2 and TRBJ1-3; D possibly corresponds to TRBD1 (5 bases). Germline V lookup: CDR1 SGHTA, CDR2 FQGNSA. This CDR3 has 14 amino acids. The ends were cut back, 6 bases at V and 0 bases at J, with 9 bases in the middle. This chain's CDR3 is CASRPTGSGNTIYF. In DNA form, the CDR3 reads TGTGCCAGCAGACCTACAGGCTCTGGAAACACCATATATTTT. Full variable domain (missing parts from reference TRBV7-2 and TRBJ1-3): GAGVSQSPSNKVTEKGKDVELRCDPISGHTALYWYRQSLGQGLEFLIYFQGNSAPDKSGLPSDRFSAERTGGSVSTLTIQRTQQEDSAVYLCASRPTGSGNTIYFGEGSWLTVV.

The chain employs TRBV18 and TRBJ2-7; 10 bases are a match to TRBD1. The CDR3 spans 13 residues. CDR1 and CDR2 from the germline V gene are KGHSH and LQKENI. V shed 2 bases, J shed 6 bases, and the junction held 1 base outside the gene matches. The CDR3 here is CASSPGDRGEQYV. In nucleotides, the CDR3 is TGTGCCAGCTCACCAGGGGACAGGGGCGAGCAGTACGTC.

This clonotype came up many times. This chain's CDR3 is CASSQGVGPASETQYF. CDR3 DNA: TGTGCCAGCAGCCAAGGAGTGGGCCCCGCCTCCGAGACCCAGTACTTC. The V and J genes are TRBV4-2 and TRBJ2-5; no clear D gene. The ends were cut back, 1 base at V and 5 bases at J, with 17 bases in the middle. Germline assignment: CDR1 LGHNA and CDR2 YNFKEQ. There are 16 residues in the CDR3.

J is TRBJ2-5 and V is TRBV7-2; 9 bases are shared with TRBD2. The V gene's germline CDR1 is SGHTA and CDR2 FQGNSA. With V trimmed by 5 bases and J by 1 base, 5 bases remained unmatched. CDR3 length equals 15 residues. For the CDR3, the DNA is TGTGCCAGCAGCCCGACTAGCGGCATCCAAGAGACCCAGTACTTC. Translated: CASSPTSGIQETQYF.

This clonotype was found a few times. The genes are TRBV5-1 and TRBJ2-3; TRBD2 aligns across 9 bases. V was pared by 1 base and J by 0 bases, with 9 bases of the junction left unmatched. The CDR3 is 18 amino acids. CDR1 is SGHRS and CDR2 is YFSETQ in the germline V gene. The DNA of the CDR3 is TGCGCCAGCAGCTTGCTTCCCCTAGCGGGGTCTAGCACAGATACGCAGTATTTT. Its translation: CASSLLPLAGSSTDTQYF.

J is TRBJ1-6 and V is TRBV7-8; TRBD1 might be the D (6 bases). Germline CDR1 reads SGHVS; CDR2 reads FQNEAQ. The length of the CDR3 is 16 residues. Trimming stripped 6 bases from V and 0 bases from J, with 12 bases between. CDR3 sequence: CASSYRESSYNSPLHF. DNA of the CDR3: TGTGCCAGCAGTTACAGGGAGAGCTCCTATAATTCACCCCTCCACTTT.

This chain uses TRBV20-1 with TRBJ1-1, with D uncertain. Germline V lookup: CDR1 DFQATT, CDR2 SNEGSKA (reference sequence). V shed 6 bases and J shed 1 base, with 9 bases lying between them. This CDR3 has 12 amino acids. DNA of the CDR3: TGCAGTGCCCAACAGCCGAACACTGAAGCTTTCTTT. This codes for CSAQQPNTEAFF.

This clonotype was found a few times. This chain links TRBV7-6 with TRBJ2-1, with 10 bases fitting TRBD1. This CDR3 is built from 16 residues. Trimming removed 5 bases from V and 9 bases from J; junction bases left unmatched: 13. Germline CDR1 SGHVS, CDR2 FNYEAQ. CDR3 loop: CASSPRTGGAPGEQFF. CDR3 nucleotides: TGTGCCAGCAGCCCACGGACAGGGGGTGCTCCGGGTGAGCAGTTCTTC.

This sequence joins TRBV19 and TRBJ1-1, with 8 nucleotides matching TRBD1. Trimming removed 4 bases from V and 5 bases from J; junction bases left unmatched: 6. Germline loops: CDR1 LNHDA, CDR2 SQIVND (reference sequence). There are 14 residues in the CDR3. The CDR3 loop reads CASSTDRGRTEAFF. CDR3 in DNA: TGTGCCAGTAGTACCGACAGGGGACGGACTGAAGCTTTCTTT.

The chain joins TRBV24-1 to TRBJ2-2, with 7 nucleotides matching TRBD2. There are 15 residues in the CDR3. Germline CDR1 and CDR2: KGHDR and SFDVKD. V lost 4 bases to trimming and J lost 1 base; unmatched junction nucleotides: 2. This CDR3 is CATSDPSGNTGELFF. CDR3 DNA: TGTGCCACCAGTGACCCTAGCGGGAACACCGGGGAGCTGTTTTTT.